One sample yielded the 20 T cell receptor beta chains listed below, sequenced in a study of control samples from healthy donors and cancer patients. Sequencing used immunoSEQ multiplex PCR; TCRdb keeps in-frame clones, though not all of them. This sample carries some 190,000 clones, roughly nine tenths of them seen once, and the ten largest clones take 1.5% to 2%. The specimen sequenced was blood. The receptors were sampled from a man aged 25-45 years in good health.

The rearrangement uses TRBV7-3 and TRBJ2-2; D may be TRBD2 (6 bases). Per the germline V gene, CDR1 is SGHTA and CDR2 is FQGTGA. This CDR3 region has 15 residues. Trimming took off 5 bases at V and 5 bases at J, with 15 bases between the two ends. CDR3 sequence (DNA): TGTGCCAGCAGCCCCCGGGTGGGGGGAACCGGGGAGCTGTTTTTT. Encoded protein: CASSPRVGGTGELFF.

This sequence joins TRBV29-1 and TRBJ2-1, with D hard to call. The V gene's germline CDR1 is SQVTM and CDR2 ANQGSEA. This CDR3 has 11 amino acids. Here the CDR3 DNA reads TGCAAAAGCTGGGTTAACAATGAGCAGTTCTTC. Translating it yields CKSWVNNEQFF.

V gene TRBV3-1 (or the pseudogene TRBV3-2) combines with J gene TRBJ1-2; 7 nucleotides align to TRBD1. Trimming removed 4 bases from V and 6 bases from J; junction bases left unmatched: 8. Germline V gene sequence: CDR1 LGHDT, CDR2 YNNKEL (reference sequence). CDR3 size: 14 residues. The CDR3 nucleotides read TGTGCCAGCAGCCCGCGACAGGGTTCAGATGGCTACACCTTC. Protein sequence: CASSPRQGSDGYTF.

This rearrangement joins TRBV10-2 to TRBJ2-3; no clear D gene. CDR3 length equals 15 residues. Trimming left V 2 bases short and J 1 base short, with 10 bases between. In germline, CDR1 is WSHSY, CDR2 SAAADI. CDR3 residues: CASSEIRLGTDTQYF. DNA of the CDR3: TGCGCCAGCAGTGAGATTAGACTGGGCACAGATACGCAGTATTTT.

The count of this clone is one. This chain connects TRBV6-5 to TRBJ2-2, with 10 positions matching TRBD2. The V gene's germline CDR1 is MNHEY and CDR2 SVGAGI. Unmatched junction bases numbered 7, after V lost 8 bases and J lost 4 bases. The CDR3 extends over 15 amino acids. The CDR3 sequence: CASGLAGVPTGELFF. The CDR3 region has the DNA TGTGCCAGCGGCCTAGCGGGGGTCCCCACCGGGGAGCTGTTTTTT.

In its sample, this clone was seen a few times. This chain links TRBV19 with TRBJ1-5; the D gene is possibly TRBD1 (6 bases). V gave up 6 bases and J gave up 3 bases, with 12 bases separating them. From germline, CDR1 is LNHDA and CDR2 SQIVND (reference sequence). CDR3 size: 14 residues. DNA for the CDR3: TGTGCCAGTAGGGAACAGGGATTCAATCAGCCCCAGCATTTT. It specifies CASREQGFNQPQHF.

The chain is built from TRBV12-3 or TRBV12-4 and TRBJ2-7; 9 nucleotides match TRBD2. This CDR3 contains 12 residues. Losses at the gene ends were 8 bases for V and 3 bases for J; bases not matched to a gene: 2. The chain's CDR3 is CASAGGDYEQYF. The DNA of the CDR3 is TGTGCCAGCGCGGGGGGGGACTACGAGCAGTACTTC.

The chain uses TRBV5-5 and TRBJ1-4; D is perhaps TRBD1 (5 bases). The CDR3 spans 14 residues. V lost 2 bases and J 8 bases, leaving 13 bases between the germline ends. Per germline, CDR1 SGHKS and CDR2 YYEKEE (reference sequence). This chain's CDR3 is CASSFRLGQEKLFF. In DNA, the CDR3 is TGTGCCAGCAGCTTTCGTTTAGGACAAGAAAAACTGTTTTTT.

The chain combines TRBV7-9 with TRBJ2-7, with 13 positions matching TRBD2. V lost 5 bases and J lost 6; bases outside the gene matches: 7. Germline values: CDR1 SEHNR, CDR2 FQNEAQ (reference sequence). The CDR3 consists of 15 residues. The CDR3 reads CASSGTSGGAGEQYF. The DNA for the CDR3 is TGTGCCAGCAGCGGTACTAGCGGGGGGGCTGGCGAGCAGTACTTC.

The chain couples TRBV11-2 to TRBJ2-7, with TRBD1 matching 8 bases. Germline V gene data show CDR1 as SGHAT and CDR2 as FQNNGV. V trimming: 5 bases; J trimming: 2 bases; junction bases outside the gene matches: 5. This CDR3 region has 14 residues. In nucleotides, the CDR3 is TGTGCCAGCAGCACCGGACAGGGAGCCTACGAGCAGTACTTC. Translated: CASSTGQGAYEQYF.

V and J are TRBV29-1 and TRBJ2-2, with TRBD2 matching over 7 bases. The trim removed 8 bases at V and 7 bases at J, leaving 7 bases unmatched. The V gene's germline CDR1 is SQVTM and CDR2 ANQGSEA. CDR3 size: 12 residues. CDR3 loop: CSTLTSDGELFF. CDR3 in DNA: TGCAGCACTCTTACTAGCGACGGGGAGCTGTTTTTT.

The CDR3, as DNA: TGTGCCAGCAGCCCCACGGGGACAGGGGACACCGGGGAGCTGTTTTTT. The encoded protein is CASSPTGTGDTGELFF. The V and J genes are TRBV7-2 and TRBJ2-2; 10 bases are a match to TRBD1. CDR1 and CDR2 (germline): SGHTA, FQGNSA. After removal of 5 bases from V and 3 bases from J, the junction contained 6 bases not matched to a gene. This CDR3 has 16 amino acids.

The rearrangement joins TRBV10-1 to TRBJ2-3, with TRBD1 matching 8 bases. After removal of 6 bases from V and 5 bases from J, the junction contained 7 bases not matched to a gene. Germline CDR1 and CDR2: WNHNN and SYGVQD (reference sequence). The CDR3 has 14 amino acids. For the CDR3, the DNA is TGCGCCAGCAGAAACGGACAGGGAGAAGATACGCAGTATTTT. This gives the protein CASRNGQGEDTQYF.

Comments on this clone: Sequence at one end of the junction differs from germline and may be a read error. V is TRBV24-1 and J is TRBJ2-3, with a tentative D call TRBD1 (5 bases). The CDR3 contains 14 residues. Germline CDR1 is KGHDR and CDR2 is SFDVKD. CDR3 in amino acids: CAASVGVGEDTQYF. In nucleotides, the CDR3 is TGTGCCGCCAGTGTAGGGGTAGGGGAAGATACGCAGTATTTT.

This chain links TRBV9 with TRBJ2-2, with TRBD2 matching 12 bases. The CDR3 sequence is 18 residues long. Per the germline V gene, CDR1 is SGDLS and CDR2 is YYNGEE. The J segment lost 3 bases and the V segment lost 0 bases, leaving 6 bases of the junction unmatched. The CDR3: CASSVGTSGGTYTGELFF. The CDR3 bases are TGTGCCAGCAGCGTAGGAACTAGCGGGGGGACATACACCGGGGAGCTGTTTTTT.

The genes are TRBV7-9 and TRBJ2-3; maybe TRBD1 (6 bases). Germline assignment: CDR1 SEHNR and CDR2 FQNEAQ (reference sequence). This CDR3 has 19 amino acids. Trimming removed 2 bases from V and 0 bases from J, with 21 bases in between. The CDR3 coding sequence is TGTGCCAGCAGCTTACCGGGACATATTTCAGGGGACAGCACAGATACGCAGTATTTT. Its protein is CASSLPGHISGDSTDTQYF.

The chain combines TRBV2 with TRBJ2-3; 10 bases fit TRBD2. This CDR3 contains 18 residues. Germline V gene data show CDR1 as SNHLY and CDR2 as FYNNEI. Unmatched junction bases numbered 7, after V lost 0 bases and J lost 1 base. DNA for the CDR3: TGTGCCAGCAGTGAAGCGGGCGGGCTAGCGGGGGGCACAGATACGCAGTATTTT. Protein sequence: CASSEAGGLAGGTDTQYF.

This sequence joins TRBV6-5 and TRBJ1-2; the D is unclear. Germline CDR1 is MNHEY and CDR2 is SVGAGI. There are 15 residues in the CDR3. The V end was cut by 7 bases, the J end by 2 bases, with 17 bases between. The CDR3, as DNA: TGTGCCAGCACCGCTCGAGCACAGTGGAACTATGGCTACACCTTC. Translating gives CASTARAQWNYGYTF.

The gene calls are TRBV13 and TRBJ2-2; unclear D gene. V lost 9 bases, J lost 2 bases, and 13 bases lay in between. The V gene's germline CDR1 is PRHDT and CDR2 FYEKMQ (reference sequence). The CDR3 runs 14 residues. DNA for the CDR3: TGTGCCAGTAGACACCCGGATAACACCGGGGAGCTGTTTTTT. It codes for CASRHPDNTGELFF.

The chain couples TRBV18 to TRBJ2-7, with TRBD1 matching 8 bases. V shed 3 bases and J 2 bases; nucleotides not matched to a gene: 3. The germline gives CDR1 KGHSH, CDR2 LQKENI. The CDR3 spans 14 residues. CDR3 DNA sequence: TGTGCCAGCTCACCGGGACAGGATGCCTACGAGCAGTACTTC. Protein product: CASSPGQDAYEQYF.